One and the same sample provided the 9 T cell receptor beta chains below, sequenced in a study of T-cell reconstitution after alpha-beta-depleted transplantation in children. Using unique molecular identifiers, the investigators prepared the TCRbeta library. TCRdb redid the calling of the PCR reads with MiXCR, one entry per CDR3 protein. The sample carries roughly 500,000 distinct CDR3 sequences, 18% recorded once. The sample was PBMCs from the stem cell graft donor, taken from the stem cell graft. The receptors come from a human donor who donated a stem cell graft to a child with acute lymphoblastic leukemia.

Ten or more counts support this clonotype. This chain uses TRBV5-1 with TRBJ2-1; 10 nucleotides align to TRBD2. The CDR3 is 15 residues long. Germline loops: CDR1 SGHRS, CDR2 YFSETQ. V trimming: 3 bases; J trimming: 4 bases; junction bases outside the gene matches: 4. CDR3 amino acids: CASSSLAGAYNEQFF. CDR3 coding DNA: TGCGCCAGCAGCTCCCTAGCGGGGGCGTACAATGAGCAGTTCTTC.

There are a few counts of this clonotype. The rearrangement links TRBV5-5 to TRBJ2-1, with 7 bases identical to TRBD1. Germline values: CDR1 SGHKS, CDR2 YYEKEE (reference sequence). The CDR3 runs to 16 residues. V lost 1 base, J lost 3 bases, and 7 bases stayed unmatched. This CDR3 reads CASSLRGQRYYNEQFF. CDR3 DNA sequence: TGTGCCAGCAGCTTGAGGGGACAGCGCTACTACAATGAGCAGTTCTTC.

This clonotype has more than one count but fewer than ten. V gene TRBV5-5 combines with J gene TRBJ2-7, with a tentative D call TRBD2 (5 bases). The CDR3 has 14 amino acids. The ends were cut back, 4 bases at V and 4 bases at J, with 15 bases in the middle. Germline V CDR1 and CDR2: SGHKS, YYEKEE (reference sequence). Here the CDR3 reads CASSVGPRGYEQYF. CDR3 sequence (DNA): TGTGCCAGCAGCGTCGGTCCCCGAGGGTACGAGCAGTACTTC.

The gene calls are TRBV27 and TRBJ2-3; D tentatively reads TRBD1 or TRBD2 (5 bases each). V shed 8 bases and J shed 7 bases, with 22 bases lying between them. Germline CDR1 and CDR2: MNHEY and SMNVEV (reference sequence). The CDR3 is 15 amino acids. CDR3 DNA: TGTGCCAGCGGCCTGCTCTCCGGGACCGGTCATACGCAGTATTTT. This gives the protein CASGLLSGTGHTQYF.

This clonotype was counted between two and nine times. The CDR3 DNA follows: TGCGCCAGCAGGCCCACTAGCGGAGATACGCAGTATTTT. Residues: CASRPTSGDTQYF. The chain carries TRBV5-1 and TRBJ2-3, with TRBD2 identical over 8 bases. The V and J ends lost 5 bases and 5 bases, in that order; junction bases with no gene match: 4. Germline assignment: CDR1 SGHRS and CDR2 YFSETQ. This CDR3 contains 13 residues.

The chain combines TRBV29-1 with TRBJ1-1; perhaps TRBD1 as D (6 bases). Germline CDR1 SQVTM, CDR2 ANQGSEA. Trimming pared 7 bases from V and 4 bases from J, leaving 13 bases between. The CDR3 totals 12 residues. The CDR3 sequence is CSGWVGATEAFF. The CDR3 region has the DNA TGCAGCGGTTGGGTGGGGGCCACTGAAGCTTTCTTT. The variable domain in full, completed from reference TRBV29-1 and TRBJ1-1, reads SAVISQKPSRDICQRGTSLTIQCQVDSQVTMMFWYRQQPGQSLTLIATANQGSEATYESGFVIDKFPISRPNLTFSTLTVSNMSPEDSSIYLCSGWVGATEAFFGQGTRLTVV.

The table lists this clonotype with a few counts. V is TRBV27 and J is TRBJ1-5, with D perhaps TRBD1 (5 bases). V lost 0 bases and J 0 bases, leaving 9 bases between the germline ends. Germline-derived CDR1 and CDR2 are MNHEY and SMNVEV (reference sequence). The CDR3 is 16 amino acids. The DNA for the CDR3 is TGTGCCAGCAGTTTATCGGCGGGACTTAGCAATCAGCCCCAGCATTTT. This translates into CASSLSAGLSNQPQHF.

This clonotype has more than one count but fewer than ten. The chain employs TRBV4-2 and TRBJ2-7, with D perhaps assigned TRBD1 or TRBD2 (5 bases each). Trimming took 0 bases from V and 3 from J, leaving 12 bases between them. CDR1 is LGHNA and CDR2 is YNFKEQ in the germline V gene. CDR3 size: 15 residues. The CDR3 nucleotides are TGTGCCAGCAGCCAAGAATTGTCGGGGCTCTACGAGCAGTACTTC. This codes for CASSQELSGLYEQYF.

This clonotype was found a few times. The chain carries TRBV5-4 and TRBJ2-5, with D perhaps matching TRBD1 or TRBD2 (5 bases each). The CDR3 has 15 residues. Trimming left V 0 bases short and J 5 bases short, with 14 bases between. Germline V gene sequence: CDR1 SGHNT, CDR2 YYREEE (reference sequence). The CDR3 DNA is TGTGCCAGCAGCTTGGTTGGACACGGAGGCGAGACCCAGTACTTC. It specifies CASSLVGHGGETQYF. Full variable domain (missing parts from reference TRBV5-4 and TRBJ2-5): ETGVTQSPTHLIKTRGQQVTLRCSSQSGHNTVSWYQQALGQGPQFIFQYYREEENGRGNFPPRFSGLQFPNYSSELNVNALELDDSALYLCASSLVGHGGETQYFGPGTRLLVL.